This record looks at one T cell receptor beta chain sequence and its context. The antigen remains unidentified. This sample stems from a study of lymphopenia after photon versus proton radiotherapy. Germline CDR1 is SEHNR and CDR2 is FQNEAQ (reference sequence). Trimming stripped 5 bases from V and 6 bases from J, with 13 bases between. The CDR3 extends over 13 amino acids. TCRdb keeps only in-frame clones here, not all; method: immunoSEQ multiplex PCR. The profile shows over 50,000 clones, roughly 86% of them singletons. Findings of the study overall: After the lymphocyte nadir, photon-treated repertoires showed oligoclonal expansion, especially of CD8+ Temra cells. Better survival with proton therapy was suggested as possible, not demonstrated.

The TCR comes from a man aged 35 to 55 with gastric cancer. The chain is built from TRBV7-9 and TRBJ2-5, with a tentative D call TRBD1 (6 bases). The starting material was peripheral blood, obtained from a patient treated with photon-based radiotherapy. The CDR3 DNA is TGTGCCAGCAGCAACAGGGATTCTCAGACCCAGTACTTC. Translation: CASSNRDSQTQYF.